The 14 T cell receptor beta chains below come from one sample, sequenced in a study of memory CD4+ T cells and cytomegalovirus serostatus (dated 2019 in TCRdb). Single viable CD3+CD4+CD8-CD45RO+ cells were sorted as memory CD4+ T cells on a FACSAria II. The method was the immunoSEQ multiplex PCR assay. TCRdb took this table from immuneACCESS and kept in-frame rearrangements with V and J called. Such tables lack part of the clones; where checked against another copy, unresolved V genes explain under half of the gap, and the rest is unexplained. This sample has approximately 47,000 clones in its table, and 75% to 85% of those were observed once. Approximately 0.98% of the sample lies in the top ten. The specimen sequenced was memory CD4+ T cells from blood. These receptors were obtained from an adult in good health and CMV-seronegative.

The chain has TRBV6-4 and TRBJ2-1, with TRBD1 as a possible D gene (6 bases). This CDR3 comprises 14 residues. V was pared by 4 bases and J by 6 bases, with 13 bases between. The germline V gene encodes CDR1 MRHNA and CDR2 SNTAGT. The DNA for the CDR3 is TGTGCCAGCAGTGCAGACCTAGGGGGCAATGAGCAGTTCTTC. It translates to CASSADLGGNEQFF.

This sequence joins TRBV19 and TRBJ1-6, with D hard to call. Trimming cost V 7 bases and J 0 bases, with 10 bases left between them. The CDR3 length is 15 residues. The germline CDR1 and CDR2 sequences are LNHDA and SQIVND (reference sequence). The CDR3 DNA sequence: TGTGCCAGTACCCCCCAAAGCTCCTATAATTCACCCCTCCACTTT. This translates into CASTPQSSYNSPLHF. The full variable domain, in which reference TRBV19 and TRBJ1-6 provide the parts outside the CDR3, is DGGITQSPKYLFRKEGQNVTLSCEQNLNHDAMYWYRQDPGQGLRLIYYSQIVNDFQKGDIAEGYSVSREKKESFPLTVTSAQKNPTAFYLCASTPQSSYNSPLHFGNGTRLTVT.

This clone was recorded only once. V gene TRBV11-3 combines with J gene TRBJ2-7, with 9 nucleotides matching TRBD2. The germline V gene has CDR1 SGHNT and CDR2 YENEEA. The J segment lost 6 bases and the V segment lost 3 bases, leaving 6 bases of the junction unmatched. CDR3 size: 14 residues. Here the CDR3 DNA reads TGTGCCAGCAGCTTTCTTGGGACTAGCTCCGAGCAGTACTTC. Translating it yields CASSFLGTSSEQYF.

The chain employs TRBV5-1 and TRBJ2-7; the D is unclear. Germline CDR1 SGHRS, CDR2 YFSETQ. V was trimmed by 2 bases and J by 7 bases, leaving 13 bases between them. The CDR3 spans 13 residues. The CDR3 DNA follows: TGCGCCAGCAGCTTAAGGGTAACCGGGGAGCAGTACTTC. Protein product: CASSLRVTGEQYF.

This rearrangement joins TRBV11-2 to TRBJ2-3; D might be TRBD1 (5 bases). The germline V gene has CDR1 SGHAT and CDR2 FQNNGV. The V and J ends lost 5 bases and 2 bases respectively, with 17 bases between them. The CDR3 spans 16 residues. The CDR3 sequence: CASSPAWGGSTDTQYF. CDR3 coding DNA: TGTGCCAGCAGCCCAGCATGGGGCGGTTCCACAGATACGCAGTATTTT.

The genes are TRBV5-1 and TRBJ1-1; D gene ambiguous. The CDR3 consists of 14 residues. Germline V gene lookup returns CDR1 SGHRS and CDR2 YFSETQ. The V and J ends lost 0 bases and 1 base respectively, with 7 bases between them. This CDR3 is CASSLGAGNTEAFF. The CDR3 nucleotides read TGCGCCAGCAGCTTGGGGGCAGGGAACACTGAAGCTTTCTTT.

This sequence joins TRBV11-3 and TRBJ2-7; TRBD1 matches at 11 bases. Germline values: CDR1 SGHNT, CDR2 YENEEA. There are 15 residues in the CDR3. The V and J ends lost 5 bases and 5 bases, in that order; junction bases with no gene match: 8. This CDR3 reads CASSLRGTGGNEQYF. CDR3 bases: TGTGCCAGCAGCCTCCGGGGGACAGGGGGAAACGAGCAGTACTTC.

The chain has TRBV7-2 and TRBJ2-7, with 8 bases lining up with TRBD1. This CDR3 spans 15 amino acids. V was clipped by 4 bases and J by 2 bases; unmatched bases: 7. The germline V gene has CDR1 SGHTA and CDR2 FQGNSA. CDR3: CASSSPTGAAYEQYF. The CDR3 region has the DNA TGTGCCAGCAGCTCGCCGACAGGGGCGGCCTACGAGCAGTACTTC.

The chain has TRBV10-3 and TRBJ2-5; D gene ambiguous. The tail of the sequence fits TRBJ2-7 better, so the J call may be wrong. Germline CDR1 and CDR2: ENHRY and SYGVKD. This CDR3 is 13 amino acids long. In DNA, the CDR3 is TGTGCCATCAGGCCGCAAAGCTCCTACGAGCAGTACTTC. As protein: CAIRPQSSYEQYF.

This clone was seen a handful of times. The V call is TRBV4-3, the J call TRBJ1-5, with 10 bases lining up with TRBD1. Trimming removed 4 bases from V and 4 bases from J; junction bases left unmatched: 7. CDR3 length: 16 residues. Germline CDR1 and CDR2: LGHNA and YSLEER. Written as DNA, the CDR3 is TGCGCCAGCAGCCGCGGGACAGGGGCGGGTAATCAGCCCCAGCATTTT. Its protein is CASSRGTGAGNQPQHF.

The chain links TRBV5-1 to TRBJ1-5; D is unclear. Trimming stripped 0 bases from V and 3 bases from J, with 10 bases between. CDR3 length: 15 amino acids. The germline gives CDR1 SGHRS, CDR2 YFSETQ. CDR3 sequence (DNA): TGCGCCAGCAGCTTGGTTGGTTCCCCCAATCAGCCCCAGCATTTT. Translating gives CASSLVGSPNQPQHF.

V and J are TRBV28 and TRBJ1-5; TRBD1 is a possible D gene (5 bases). The CDR3 totals 14 residues. The germline CDR1 and CDR2 sequences are MDHEN and SYDVKM. The ends were cut back, 11 bases at V and 7 bases at J, with 21 bases in the middle. The CDR3 sequence is CAVRGGGSRQPQHF. CDR3 sequence (DNA): TGTGCCGTACGGGGCGGGGGGTCGCGGCAGCCCCAGCATTTT.

The gene calls are TRBV9 and TRBJ1-3; no clear D. The germline V gene has CDR1 SGDLS and CDR2 YYNGEE. V lost 0 bases to trimming and J lost 0 bases, with 7 bases between them. The CDR3 spans 15 residues. The chain's CDR3 is CASSVAPDSGNTIYF. The CDR3 DNA is TGTGCCAGCAGCGTAGCACCTGACTCTGGAAACACCATATATTTT.

J is TRBJ1-1 and V is TRBV9; 7 bases are shared with TRBD1. The CDR3 consists of 15 residues. Trimming took 0 bases from V and 1 from J; bases not matched to a gene: 3. CDR1 and CDR2 (germline): SGDLS, YYNGEE. The CDR3 DNA is TGTGCCAGCAGCGTAGACAGGGGAGGGAACACTGAAGCTTTCTTT. Its translation is CASSVDRGGNTEAFF.